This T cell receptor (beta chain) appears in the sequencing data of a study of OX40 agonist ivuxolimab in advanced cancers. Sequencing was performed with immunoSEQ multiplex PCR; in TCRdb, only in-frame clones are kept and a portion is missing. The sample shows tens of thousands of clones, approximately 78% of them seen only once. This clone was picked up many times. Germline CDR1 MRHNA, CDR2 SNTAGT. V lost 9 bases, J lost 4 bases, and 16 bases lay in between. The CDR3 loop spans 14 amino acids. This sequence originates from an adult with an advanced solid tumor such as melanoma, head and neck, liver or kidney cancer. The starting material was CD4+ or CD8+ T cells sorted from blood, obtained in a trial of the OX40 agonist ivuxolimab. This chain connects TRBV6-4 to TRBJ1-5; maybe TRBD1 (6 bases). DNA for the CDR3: TGTGCCAGTGCCCGGGACAAGGTAAATCAGCCCCAGCATTTT. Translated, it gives CASARDKVNQPQHF.